This TCR beta chain is from a study of human T cells and chemical hapten exposure. About this clonotype: The antigen remains undetermined.

Trimming removed 6 bases from V and 8 bases from J, with 16 bases in between. The CDR3 is made up of 14 amino acids. The time point denotes: pre-sensitization, week 0. Specified treatment: therapeutic diphenylcyclopropenone sensitization with weekly scalp DPC. Study results and limitations: Expanded TCRs produced significantly more large CDR3 similarity clusters than controls did.

TCRdb re-analysed the RACE reads in MiXCR, keeping a single row per CDR3 protein. The sample consists of roughly 260,000 distinct CDR3 sequences, about 8.6% of them appearing once. Source: whole blood, taken in connection with sensitization to the hapten diphenylcyclopropenone (DPC). This receptor was obtained from a woman in her forties with alopecia areata. Some clones in this sample may be carry-over from other donors' samples. The V gene is TRBV12-3 or TRBV12-4, the J gene TRBJ1-4; D uncertain. CDR3: CASSSVPRREKLFF. The CDR3 nucleotides read TGTGCCAGCAGCTCGGTCCCTCGGAGGGAAAAACTGTTTTTT.